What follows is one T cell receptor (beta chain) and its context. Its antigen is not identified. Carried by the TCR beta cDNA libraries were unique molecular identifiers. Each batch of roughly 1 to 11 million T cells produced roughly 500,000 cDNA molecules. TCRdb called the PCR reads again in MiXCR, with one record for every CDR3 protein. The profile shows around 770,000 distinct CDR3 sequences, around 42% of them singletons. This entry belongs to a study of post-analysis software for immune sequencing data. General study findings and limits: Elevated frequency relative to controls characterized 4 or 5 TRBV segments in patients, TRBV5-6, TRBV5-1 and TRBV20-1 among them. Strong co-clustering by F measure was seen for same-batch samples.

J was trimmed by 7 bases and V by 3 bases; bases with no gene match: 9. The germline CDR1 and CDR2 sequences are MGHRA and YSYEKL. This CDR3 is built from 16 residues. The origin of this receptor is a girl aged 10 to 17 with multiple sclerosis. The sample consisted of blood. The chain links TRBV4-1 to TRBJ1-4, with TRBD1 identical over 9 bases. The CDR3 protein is CASSQQQGADAEKLFF. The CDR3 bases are TGCGCCAGCAGCCAGCAACAGGGGGCAGATGCTGAAAAACTGTTTTTT.